This T cell receptor beta chain was retrieved from a study of CD8+ T cells in alopecia areata. Whole-study results and caveats: Besides other cells, scalp samples also yield sequences of resident alphabeta T cells from normal skin. Mice showed clearer TCR sharing than patients did, a gap that was possibly HLA-related. Lesional scalp displayed greater clonality than normal scalp, most notably in alopecia totalis/universalis.

A word on this clone: The antigen remains undetermined.

Isolated RNA was reverse transcribed into cDNA used as the sequencing template. The protocol was immunoSEQ multiplex PCR, while the TCRdb copy is restricted to in-frame clones and leaves out a portion. The table includes more than 90,000 clones, less than 70% detected once. The CDR3 is made up of 14 amino acids. Germline CDR1 and CDR2: SGHAT and FQNNGV. Unmatched junction bases numbered 7, after V lost 6 bases and J lost 6 bases. It was from PBMCs that CD4+ and CD8+ T cells were sorted. The specimen was CD4+ T cells sorted from blood. The sequence was collected from a human donor in good health. The V call is TRBV11-2, the J call TRBJ2-1; 8 nucleotides line up with TRBD1. CDR3 sequence: CASRWGDRGNEQFF. The CDR3 region has the DNA TGTGCCAGCAGGTGGGGTGACAGGGGCAATGAGCAGTTCTTC.